One and the same sample provided the 15 T cell receptor beta chains below, sequenced in a study of OX40 agonist ivuxolimab in advanced cancers. This table comes from immunoSEQ multiplex PCR, and its TCRdb copy is limited to in-frame clones, with some not included. The sample holds around 36,000 clones, roughly four fifths seen once. Sequencing used CD4+ or CD8+ T cells sorted from blood, obtained in a trial of the OX40 agonist ivuxolimab. These TCRs come from an adult with an advanced solid tumor such as melanoma, head and neck, liver or kidney cancer.

The chain recombines TRBV6-4 with TRBJ2-3; D unclear. Germline V gene data show CDR1 as MRHNA and CDR2 as SNTAGT. Between the trimmed V and J ends, which lost 2 bases and 7 bases, there was a span of 4 bases. This CDR3 contains 11 residues. DNA of the CDR3: TGTGCCAGCAGTGACGGGTATACGCAGTATTTT. Translation gives CASSDGYTQYF.

This chain connects TRBV9 to TRBJ1-1; D unclear. Germline assignment: CDR1 SGDLS and CDR2 YYNGEE. V lost 4 bases and J lost 4, with 17 bases in between. This CDR3 region has 15 residues. The CDR3 loop is CASSRGGPPFTEAFF. CDR3 sequence (DNA): TGTGCCAGCAGCCGGGGAGGGCCTCCTTTCACTGAAGCTTTCTTT.

This chain joins TRBV7-3 and TRBJ2-2, with a weak D call TRBD2 (7 bases). Deletions cut 5 bases from V and 1 base from J, with 20 bases between. The CDR3 spans 18 residues. Germline-derived CDR1 and CDR2 are SGHTA and FQGTGA. This CDR3 reads CASSLRGNLAVNTGELFF. In DNA form, the CDR3 reads TGTGCCAGCAGCCTAAGGGGGAACCTAGCGGTGAACACCGGGGAGCTGTTTTTT.

This sequence joins TRBV4-3 and TRBJ2-4; the match to TRBD2 covers 14 bases. The V and J ends lost 0 bases and 7 bases, in that order; junction bases with no gene match: 11. Germline values: CDR1 LGHNA, CDR2 YSLEER. The CDR3 is 19 amino acids. CDR3 nucleotide sequence: TGCGCCAGCAGCCAAGAAGAGACTAGCGGGGGGGCCCGAACCAACATTCAGTACTTC. Its protein is CASSQEETSGGARTNIQYF.

The V and J genes are TRBV7-9 and TRBJ2-1; TRBD2 might be the D (5 bases). Germline V gives CDR1 SEHNR, CDR2 FQNEAQ (reference sequence). The CDR3 loop spans 15 amino acids. Deletions cut 3 bases from V and 5 bases from J, with 14 bases between. DNA of the CDR3: TGTGCCAGCAGCTTCCTACTAGGTTTGAACAATGAGCAGTTCTTC. It is translated as CASSFLLGLNNEQFF.

The chain is built from TRBV11-1 and TRBJ2-3, with D hard to call. Germline CDR1 reads SGHAT; CDR2 reads FQDESV (reference sequence). Trimming removed 5 bases from V and 3 bases from J, with 18 bases in between. This CDR3 contains 16 residues. The CDR3 sequence is CASSPTYDVWTDTQYF. CDR3 DNA sequence: TGTGCCAGCAGCCCGACCTATGACGTTTGGACAGATACGCAGTATTTT.

The chain combines TRBV5-4 with TRBJ2-7; D is unresolved. The germline CDR1 and CDR2 sequences are SGHNT and YYREEE (reference sequence). This CDR3 has 12 residues. The V and J ends lost 3 bases and 4 bases respectively, with 8 bases between them. The CDR3 reads CASSSGSYEQYF. The CDR3 coding sequence is TGTGCCAGCAGCTCTGGATCTTACGAGCAGTACTTC.

This chain uses TRBV29-1 with TRBJ2-1, with TRBD1 matching over 7 bases. Germline-derived CDR1 and CDR2 are SQVTM and ANQGSEA. The CDR3 has 12 amino acids. Trimming cost V 4 bases and J 7 bases; bases outside gene matches: 4. Here the CDR3 reads CSVVVTGNEQFF. DNA for the CDR3: TGCAGCGTTGTTGTGACAGGGAATGAGCAGTTCTTC.

The chain links TRBV28 to TRBJ2-7, with D possibly being TRBD1 or TRBD2 (5 bases each). Germline V gene sequence: CDR1 MDHEN, CDR2 SYDVKM. This CDR3 is 12 amino acids long. V lost 5 bases and J lost 4, with 9 bases in between. The CDR3 DNA follows: TGTGCCAGCAGTCTGAGGGGATACGAGCAGTACTTC. Translation: CASSLRGYEQYF.

V is TRBV5-1 and J is TRBJ2-7; 8 positions agree with TRBD2. V lost 5 bases to trimming and J lost 2 bases; unmatched junction nucleotides: 6. Germline V gene lookup returns CDR1 SGHRS and CDR2 YFSETQ. This CDR3 is 14 amino acids long. The DNA for the CDR3 is TGCGCCAGCAGGGTCCGGGAGGGCCCCTACGAGCAGTACTTC. Its protein product is CASRVREGPYEQYF.

The V gene is TRBV7-2, the J gene TRBJ2-3, with D possibly called TRBD1 or TRBD2 (5 bases each). Looked up from germline, CDR1 is SGHTA and CDR2 is FQGNSA. The V gene lost 5 bases and the J gene lost 0 bases, with 9 bases spanning the gap. The CDR3 contains 14 residues. The CDR3 DNA reads as TGTGCCAGCAGCCTCCGGGACAGCACAGATACGCAGTATTTT. Its protein is CASSLRDSTDTQYF.

This clone was seen only once. The chain recombines TRBV29-1 with TRBJ2-7, with D possibly being TRBD1 (6 bases). Germline-derived CDR1 and CDR2 are SQVTM and ANQGSEA. Trimming stripped 1 base from V and 3 bases from J, with 13 bases between. CDR3 length: 14 residues. This CDR3 is CSVEGGTTNYEQYF. CDR3 coding DNA: TGCAGCGTTGAAGGTGGGACAACCAACTACGAGCAGTACTTC.

The chain combines TRBV6-1 with TRBJ2-5; 9 bases map to TRBD2. The CDR3 spans 14 residues. Trimming cost V 5 bases and J 4 bases; bases outside gene matches: 5. Germline V gives CDR1 MNHNS, CDR2 SASEGT. The CDR3 coding sequence is TGTGCCAGCAGTAGCGGGGGGCGTGCAGAGACCCAGTACTTC. Encoded protein: CASSSGGRAETQYF.

The chain recombines TRBV4-1 with TRBJ1-6; D is possibly TRBD1 (5 bases). With 4 bases removed from V and 6 bases from J, the gap between germline ends came to 19 bases. Germline V gene sequence: CDR1 MGHRA, CDR2 YSYEKL. The CDR3 totals 17 residues. The CDR3 protein is CASSPSGWGTPNSPLHF. CDR3 DNA: TGCGCCAGCAGCCCGTCCGGATGGGGGACCCCTAATTCACCCCTCCACTTT.

The chain couples TRBV5-8 to TRBJ1-2; TRBD1 is a possible D gene (5 bases). The length of the CDR3 is 18 residues. Trimming took 0 bases from V and 9 from J, leaving 27 bases between them. Germline V gene data show CDR1 as SGHTS and CDR2 as YDEGEE. The CDR3 bases are TGTGCCAGCAGCTTGGCGTGGGTTCGTGGGGGGATCTGGAGTAGCTACACCTTC. This encodes CASSLAWVRGGIWSSYTF. Full variable domain (rest looked up from reference TRBV5-8 and TRBJ1-2): EAGVTQSPTHLIKTRGQQATLRCSPISGHTSVYWYQQALGLGLQFLLWYDEGEERNRGNFPPRFSGRQFPNYSSELNVNALELEDSALYLCASSLAWVRGGIWSSYTFGSGTRLTVV.